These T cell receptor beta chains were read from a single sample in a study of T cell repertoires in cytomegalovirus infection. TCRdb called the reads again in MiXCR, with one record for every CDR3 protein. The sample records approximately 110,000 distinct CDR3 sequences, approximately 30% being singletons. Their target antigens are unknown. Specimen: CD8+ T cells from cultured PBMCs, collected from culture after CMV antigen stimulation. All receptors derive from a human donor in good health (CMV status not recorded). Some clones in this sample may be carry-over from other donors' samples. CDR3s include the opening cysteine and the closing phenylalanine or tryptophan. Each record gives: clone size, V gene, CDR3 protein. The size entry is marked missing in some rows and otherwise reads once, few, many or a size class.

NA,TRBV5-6,CASSFFNYDPDRGLDYGYTF
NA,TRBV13,CASSPRPSPNYGYTF
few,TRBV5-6,CASSLDTGNTEAFF
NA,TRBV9,CASSVPHSGANVLTF
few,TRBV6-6,CASTIQVNYGYTF
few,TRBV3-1,CASSQDGASRRTDTQYF
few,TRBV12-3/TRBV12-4,CASSPYQGFMTGELFF
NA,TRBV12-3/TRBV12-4,CASRRGSEAFF
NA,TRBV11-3,CASSLDKGSTEDTGELFF
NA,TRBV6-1,CASSDRSRGEAFF
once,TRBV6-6,CASSYSQGRTYNEQFF
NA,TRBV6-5,CAAAGHSEEGTQYF
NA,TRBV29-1,CSVVGVNEQFF
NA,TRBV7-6,CASSLGALETQYF
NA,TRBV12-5,CASGFQGGNYGYTF
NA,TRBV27,CASSRGSLNTEAFF
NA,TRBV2,CASSEVHNNEQFF
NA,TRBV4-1,CASTTVAGDQETQYF
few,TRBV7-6,CASSHPTGSGGNTGELFF